A selection of T cell receptor beta chains follows, all from one sample in a study of graft-versus-host responses after intestinal transplantation. These TCRs' antigens remain unknown. Profiled with immunoSEQ multiplex PCR; TCRdb holds only in-frame clones, not every one. The sample holds about 100,000 clones; roughly 90% are singletons and the top ten take approximately 1%. Sequencing was performed on unstimulated CD4+ T cells sorted from spleen or lymph node cells, taken before intestinal transplant. Receptor source: a human donor who received an intestinal transplant. CDR3s include the opening cysteine and the closing phenylalanine or tryptophan. A D gene is named only where the DNA matches it firmly. Rows may omit the clone size; those that give it use once, few, many or a size class.

D gene,J gene,CDR3 length,V gene,clone size,CDR3 protein,CDR3 DNA
TRBD1,TRBJ2-2,14,TRBV27,-,CASSLQGAGGELFF,TGTGCCAGCAGTTTACAGGGGGCGGGCGGGGAGCTGTTTTTT
-,TRBJ2-5,12,TRBV10-3,-,CAISEREETQYF,TGTGCCATCAGTGAGCGGGAAGAGACCCAGTACTTC
TRBD2,TRBJ2-1,15,TRBV11-2,-,CASSLVAGTYNEQFF,TGTGCCAGCAGCTTGGTAGCGGGAACCTACAATGAGCAGTTCTTC
-,TRBJ2-2,14,TRBV7-3,-,CASSRARGTGELFF,TGTGCCAGCAGCCGAGCAAGGGGGACCGGGGAGCTGTTTTTT
-,TRBJ1-1,12,TRBV29-1,-,CSVDSGVGEAFF,TGCAGCGTTGACTCCGGGGTTGGTGAAGCTTTCTTT
-,TRBJ2-7,13,TRBV5-1,-,CASSRDGGGEQYF,TGCGCCAGCAGTCGGGACGGTGGGGGCGAGCAGTACTTC
-,TRBJ2-3,16,TRBV9,few,CASSVLGGQGSDTQYF,TGTGCCAGCAGCGTCCTGGGGGGCCAAGGGTCAGATACGCAGTATTTT
TRBD1,TRBJ1-2,14,TRBV6-1,-,CASRRAAGGYGYTF,TGTGCCAGCCGTCGGGCGGCAGGGGGCTATGGCTACACCTTC
-,TRBJ2-4,12,TRBV7-9,few,CASSFQGDIQYF,TGTGCCAGCAGCTTTCAGGGAGACATTCAGTACTTC
-,TRBJ2-1,11,TRBV7-9,-,CASSSRDEQFF,TGTGCCAGCAGTTCAAGGGATGAGCAGTTCTTC
-,TRBJ1-1,15,TRBV6-5,-,CASSYLAGGGTEAFF,TGTGCCAGCAGTTACTTGGCCGGGGGAGGCACTGAAGCTTTCTTT
-,TRBJ2-5,14,TRBV2,-,CASSEEGVGETQYF,TGTGCCAGCAGTGAAGAGGGGGTCGGAGAGACCCAGTACTTC
-,TRBJ1-5,15,TRBV6-1,-,CASTPGWVLVQPQHF,TGTGCCAGCACTCCCGGTTGGGTATTAGTTCAGCCCCAGCATTTT
-,TRBJ1-1,13,TRBV7-3,-,CASRAGAGTEAFF,TGTGCCTCTCGGGCCGGCGCGGGCACTGAAGCTTTCTTT
TRBD1,TRBJ2-7,14,TRBV7-3,-,CASSRGTGDREQYF,TGTGCCAGCAGCCGCGGGACAGGGGATCGCGAGCAGTACTTC
-,TRBJ2-1,12,TRBV5-1,-,CASSLEENEQFF,TGCGCCAGCAGCTTGGAGGAGAATGAGCAGTTCTTC
TRBD1,TRBJ2-3,18,TRBV7-9,-,CASSLAFGLQGLSDTQYF,TGTGCCAGCAGCTTAGCGTTTGGTTTACAGGGGTTATCAGATACGCAGTATTTT
-,TRBJ1-3,13,TRBV4-1,-,CASSQASGNTIYF,TGCGCCAGCAGCCAAGCATCCGGAAACACCATATATTTT
-,TRBJ1-5,16,TRBV7-2,-,CASSLDWGQKHQPQHF,TGTGCCAGCAGCTTAGATTGGGGACAAAAGCATCAGCCCCAGCATTTT
TRBD2,TRBJ2-7,16,TRBV10-3,-,CAISDTGTKSSYEQYF,TGTGCCATCAGTGACACCGGGACTAAAAGCTCCTACGAGCAGTACTTC
-,TRBJ2-4,18,TRBV18,once,CASSPRVATGRAKNIQYF,TGTGCCAGCTCACCAAGGGTTGCTACGGGAAGGGCCAAAAACATTCAGTACTTC
-,TRBJ2-1,14,TRBV6-4,-,CASRPGTGHNEQFF,TGTGCCAGCAGGCCGGGCACGGGACACAATGAGCAGTTCTTC
-,TRBJ2-5,14,TRBV19,-,CASSSGTPGETQYF,TGTGCCAGTAGTAGTGGTACGCCAGGTGAGACCCAGTACTTC
TRBD1,TRBJ1-2,13,TRBV7-6,-,CASSPDRGYGYTF,TGTGCCAGCAGTCCTGACAGGGGCTATGGCTACACCTTC
TRBD1,TRBJ1-4,16,TRBV7-9,-,CASSEGQGVRVEKLFF,TGTGCCAGCAGCGAGGGACAGGGGGTACGGGTTGAAAAACTGTTTTTT
-,TRBJ1-2,12,TRBV28,-,CASSLSNYGYTF,TGTGCCAGCAGTTTATCTAACTATGGCTACACCTTC
-,TRBJ2-3,14,TRBV19,-,CASKDGGRTDTQYF,TGTGCCAGTAAGGACGGGGGGCGGACAGATACGCAGTATTTT
-,TRBJ2-1,13,TRBV5-4,-,CASSRDPDGEQFF,TGTGCCAGCAGCCGGGACCCGGATGGGGAGCAGTTCTTC
-,TRBJ2-2,16,TRBV6-6,-,CASSTLGQALTGELFF,TGTGCCAGCAGCACCCTCGGGCAGGCCCTCACCGGGGAGCTGTTTTTT
-,TRBJ2-1,13,TRBV6-5,-,CASSQPQGRRWFF,TGTGCCAGCAGTCAACCCCAGGGACGCCGGTGGTTCTTC
-,TRBJ1-2,11,TRBV18,-,CASSPGYGYTF,TGTGCCAGCTCACCGGGGTATGGCTACACCTTC
-,TRBJ2-7,14,TRBV5-1,-,CASSLDRQLNEQYF,TGCGCCAGCAGCTTGGATAGACAGTTGAACGAGCAGTACTTC
TRBD2,TRBJ2-5,13,TRBV5-1,-,CASSLVRGGTQYF,TGCGCCAGCAGCTTGGTTCGGGGGGGGACCCAGTACTTC
-,TRBJ2-5,17,TRBV9,-,CASSAPKDSGHQETQYF,TGTGCCAGCAGCGCTCCGAAGGACTCAGGACACCAAGAGACCCAGTACTTC
-,TRBJ2-5,17,TRBV19,-,CASSITHTQAGQETQYF,TGTGCCAGTAGTATAACCCACACACAAGCTGGCCAAGAGACCCAGTACTTC
TRBD1,TRBJ2-4,19,TRBV2,-,CASSPTGGLLPIAKNIQYF,TGTGCCAGCAGCCCGACAGGGGGGCTACTCCCCATAGCCAAAAACATTCAGTACTTC
-,TRBJ1-5,14,TRBV10-2,-,CASSEQGSNQPQHF,TGCGCCAGCAGTGAACAGGGAAGCAATCAGCCCCAGCATTTT
-,TRBJ1-2,12,TRBV6-6,-,CASRARFYCYTF,TGTGCCAGCAGAGCCAGATTCTATTGCTACACCTTC
TRBD2,TRBJ2-1,15,TRBV28,-,CASSSWTSGSHEQFF,TGTGCCAGCAGTTCCTGGACTAGCGGGAGCCATGAGCAGTTCTTC
-,TRBJ2-7,11,TRBV20-1,-,CSAPNSYEQYF,TGCAGTGCCCCGAATTCCTACGAGCAGTACTTC
-,TRBJ2-3,16,TRBV11-2,-,CASSYGLALSTDTQYF,TGTGCCAGCAGCTACGGGCTAGCGCTAAGCACAGATACGCAGTATTTT
-,TRBJ2-5,13,TRBV2,-,CATLSSGQETQYF,TGTGCCACCCTATCCAGCGGACAAGAGACCCAGTACTTC
-,TRBJ2-5,13,TRBV5-4,-,CASSLPSQETQYF,TGTGCCAGCAGCTTGCCTAGCCAAGAGACCCAGTACTTC
-,TRBJ1-2,15,TRBV5-4,-,CASSFLVGQRYGYTF,TGTGCCAGCAGCTTTTTGGTCGGTCAGCGGTATGGCTACACCTTC
-,TRBJ2-2,18,TRBV23-1,-,CASSHLGEGSSNTGELFF,TGCGCCAGCAGTCACCTGGGAGAGGGCAGCTCGAACACCGGGGAGCTGTTTTTT
-,TRBJ1-5,15,TRBV2,-,CANPPGHYSNQPQHF,TGTGCCAATCCTCCGGGACATTATAGCAATCAGCCCCAGCATTTT
-,TRBJ1-6,15,TRBV10-3,-,CAISSGRSYNSPLHF,TGTGCCATCAGCTCCGGGAGGTCCTATAATTCACCCCTCCACTTT
TRBD1,TRBJ1-6,15,TRBV6-5,-,CASRHGRQGRSPLHF,TGTGCCAGCAGACACGGCCGACAGGGACGTTCACCCCTCCACTTT
-,TRBJ1-6,14,TRBV14,-,CASSQAGYNSPLHF,TGTGCCAGCAGCCAAGCGGGCTATAATTCACCCCTCCACTTT
TRBD2,TRBJ2-1,14,TRBV10-3,-,CAISASGRYHEQFF,TGTGCCATCAGTGCCAGCGGGAGATACCATGAGCAGTTCTTC
-,TRBJ2-1,13,TRBV29-1,-,CSVEMGRGGEQFF,TGCAGCGTTGAAATGGGCAGGGGGGGTGAGCAGTTCTTC
-,TRBJ1-2,14,TRBV7-3,once,CASSLTRSGDGYTF,TGTGCCAGCAGCTTAACGAGGAGTGGGGATGGCTACACCTTC